Listed below are T cell receptor beta chains from one sample, sequenced in a study of graft-versus-host responses after intestinal transplantation. This table comes from immunoSEQ multiplex PCR, and its TCRdb copy is limited to in-frame clones, with some not included. The table has approximately 70,000 clones, 92% seen once; the top ten hold about 6.9%. The sample in question was bone marrow, obtained 700 to 750 days after intestinal transplantation. These receptors originate from a human patient who received an intestinal transplant, so some T cells may come from the graft donor. Both conserved end residues are part of each CDR3. D genes are given only for firm matches. Clone size is stated in some rows and not others, as once, few, many or a class when expanded.

size	V	J	D	CDR3	DNA
-	TRBV4-1	TRBJ2-5	TRBD1	CASSQPDRDQETQYF	TGCGCCAGCAGCCAACCAGACAGGGATCAAGAGACCCAGTACTTC
few	TRBV15	TRBJ1-6	-	CATSRGTGSPLHF	TGTGCCACCAGCAGGGGGACGGGTTCACCCCTCCACTTT
-	TRBV7-9	TRBJ2-5	TRBD2	CASSTGLVFEETQYF	TGTGCCAGCAGCACGGGACTAGTTTTTGAAGAGACCCAGTACTTC
-	TRBV18	TRBJ1-1	TRBD1	CASSPRRGRGSTEAFF	TGTGCCAGCTCACCACGGAGGGGGCGCGGGTCCACTGAAGCTTTCTTT
-	TRBV4-1	TRBJ1-5	TRBD1	CASSQQQGMGPQHF	TGCGCCAGCAGCCAACAACAGGGGATGGGGCCCCAGCATTTT
-	TRBV6-5	TRBJ1-1	-	CASSYSDVGVETEAFF	TGTGCCAGCAGTTACTCAGACGTAGGGGTAGAAACTGAAGCTTTCTTT
-	TRBV29-1	TRBJ2-7	TRBD1	CSVEVGDREDEQYF	TGCAGCGTTGAGGTCGGAGACAGGGAAGACGAGCAGTACTTC
-	TRBV5-1	TRBJ1-1	TRBD1	CASSFRDSVMNTEAFF	TGCGCCAGCAGCTTCCGGGACAGCGTGATGAACACTGAAGCTTTCTTT
-	TRBV4-1	TRBJ2-1	-	CASSQGSRVGEQFF	TGCGCCAGCAGCCAGGGCTCCAGGGTTGGTGAGCAGTTCTTC
once	TRBV19	TRBJ2-7	-	CASSMRSEPYEQYF	TGTGCCAGTAGTATGAGGTCGGAGCCCTACGAGCAGTACTTC
-	TRBV25-1	TRBJ2-2	TRBD1	CASSSVLGQGSGTGELFF	TGTGCCAGCAGTAGCGTTCTGGGACAGGGGTCTGGAACCGGGGAGCTGTTTTTT
-	TRBV6-5	TRBJ2-7	-	CASNNLRGNEQYF	TGTGCCAGCAATAACTTAAGGGGTAACGAGCAGTACTTC
few	TRBV7-6	TRBJ1-6	-	CASSPEGVRSPLHF	TGTGCCAGCAGCCCCGAGGGGGTAAGATCACCCCTCCACTTT
-	TRBV19	TRBJ2-7	-	CASSKGMFYEQYF	TGTGCCAGTAGTAAAGGGATGTTCTACGAGCAGTACTTC
once	TRBV19	TRBJ2-5	-	CASSIDTQAETQYF	TGTGCCAGTAGTATAGATACTCAGGCAGAGACCCAGTACTTC
-	TRBV12-5	TRBJ1-1	-	CASGLVGSGYTEAFF	TGTGCTAGTGGTTTGGTGGGGTCGGGGTACACTGAAGCTTTCTTT
-	TRBV19	TRBJ2-7	-	CATRVGGSYEQYF	TGTGCCACACGGGTAGGGGGATCCTACGAGCAGTACTTC
few	TRBV7-9	TRBJ2-7	-	CASSLSYEQYF	TGTGCCAGCAGCTTATCCTACGAGCAGTACTTC
-	TRBV6-6	TRBJ2-1	TRBD2	CASSPPLAGPYNEQFF	TGTGCCAGCAGTCCCCCTCTAGCGGGGCCCTACAATGAGCAGTTCTTC
once	TRBV5-6	TRBJ2-7	-	CASSWGWGHEQYF	TGTGCCAGCAGCTGGGGGTGGGGCCACGAGCAGTACTTC
-	TRBV27	TRBJ2-3	TRBD2	CALGGLAGKQYF	TGTGCTCTCGGAGGACTAGCGGGGAAGCAGTATTTT
-	TRBV6-5	TRBJ2-7	-	CASSYGGADYYEQYF	TGTGCCAGCAGTTACGGGGGGGCTGATTACTACGAGCAGTACTTC
-	TRBV14	TRBJ2-5	-	CASSQEFLETQYF	TGTGCCAGCAGCCAAGAGTTTTTAGAGACCCAGTACTTC
once	TRBV5-1	TRBJ2-5	-	CASNQRGEKETQYF	TGCGCCAGCAACCAGAGGGGGGAAAAGGAGACCCAGTACTTC
-	TRBV28	TRBJ1-6	-	CASSLSEGQPSYNSPLHF	TGTGCCAGCAGTTTATCAGAAGGACAGCCCTCCTATAATTCACCCCTCCACTTT
-	TRBV11-2	TRBJ2-1	-	CASSFRPRLGSHNEQFF	TGTGCCAGCAGCTTTCGGCCAAGACTAGGGTCCCACAATGAGCAGTTCTTC
-	TRBV27	TRBJ1-2	-	CASSSKTAGPYGYTF	TGTGCCAGCAGTTCCAAGACAGCGGGCCCTTATGGCTACACCTTC
-	TRBV10-1	TRBJ2-7	TRBD1	CASGDRGYEQYF	TGCGCCAGTGGGGACAGGGGCTACGAGCAGTACTTC
once	TRBV11-2	TRBJ2-2	TRBD1	CASSLRQGHTGELFF	TGTGCCAGCAGCTTGAGACAGGGTCACACCGGGGAGCTGTTTTTT
-	TRBV19	TRBJ2-1	-	CASSIGAGYNEQFF	TGTGCCAGTAGTATTGGCGCGGGATACAATGAGCAGTTCTTC
once	TRBV29-1	TRBJ2-1	TRBD2	CSVGPGGGKWQQFF	TGCAGCGTTGGTCCGGGAGGTGGGAAGTGGCAGCAGTTCTTC
few	TRBV25-1	TRBJ2-1	TRBD1	CASSEPDREISEQFF	TGTGCCAGCAGTGAGCCGGACAGGGAAATCAGTGAGCAGTTCTTC
-	TRBV6-5	TRBJ2-2	-	CASRPNLAGELFF	TGTGCCAGCAGACCCAACCTGGCCGGGGAGCTGTTTTTT
-	TRBV28	TRBJ2-5	-	CASSLRGTLGETQYF	TGTGCCAGCAGTTTAAGAGGGACCCTGGGAGAGACCCAGTACTTC
-	TRBV5-4	TRBJ2-7	-	CASGVLGSYEQYF	TGTGCCAGCGGGGTCTTGGGCTCCTACGAGCAGTACTTC
-	TRBV27	TRBJ2-7	-	CASSLPGSSYEQYF	TGTGCCAGCAGTTTACCCGGAAGCTCCTACGAGCAGTACTTC
once	TRBV20-1	TRBJ1-3	-	CSAGDGNTIYF	TGCAGTGCTGGGGACGGAAACACCATATATTTT
few	TRBV7-2	TRBJ1-5	-	CASSPVGGADQPQHF	TGTGCCAGCAGCCCCGTTGGGGGCGCAGATCAGCCCCAGCATTTT
-	TRBV11-2	TRBJ1-4	-	CASSLEWGENEKLFF	TGTGCCAGCAGCTTAGAGTGGGGAGAAAATGAAAAACTGTTTTTT
-	TRBV27	TRBJ2-3	TRBD2	CASSYGGTDTQYF	TGTGCCAGCAGTTACGGGGGGACAGATACGCAGTATTTT
-	TRBV6-5	TRBJ2-7	-	CASSLGPGTREQYF	TGTGCCAGCAGTTTAGGCCCCGGGACGAGAGAGCAGTACTTC
-	TRBV27	TRBJ2-1	-	CASSPGPNSYNEQFF	TGTGCCAGCAGCCCGGGACCCAACTCCTACAATGAGCAGTTCTTC
-	TRBV21-1	TRBJ1-5	-	CASSKEKGGASNNQPQHF	TGTGCCAGCAGCAAAGAAAAGGGGGGGGCGAGTAACAATCAGCCCCAGCATTTT
-	TRBV29-1	TRBJ2-5	TRBD1	CSGGGQGGETQYF	TGCAGCGGAGGCGGACAGGGAGGAGAGACCCAGTACTTC
-	TRBV6-5	TRBJ1-1	-	CASRFGRSNTEAFF	TGTGCCAGCAGGTTCGGCAGGAGTAACACTGAAGCTTTCTTT
-	TRBV7-3	TRBJ2-1	TRBD2	CASSPGLALQFF	TGTGCCAGCAGCCCTGGACTAGCGCTGCAGTTCTTC
once	TRBV10-1	TRBJ2-5	TRBD2	CASSESGGPYEETQYF	TGCGCCAGCAGTGAATCGGGGGGGCCGTATGAAGAGACCCAGTACTTC